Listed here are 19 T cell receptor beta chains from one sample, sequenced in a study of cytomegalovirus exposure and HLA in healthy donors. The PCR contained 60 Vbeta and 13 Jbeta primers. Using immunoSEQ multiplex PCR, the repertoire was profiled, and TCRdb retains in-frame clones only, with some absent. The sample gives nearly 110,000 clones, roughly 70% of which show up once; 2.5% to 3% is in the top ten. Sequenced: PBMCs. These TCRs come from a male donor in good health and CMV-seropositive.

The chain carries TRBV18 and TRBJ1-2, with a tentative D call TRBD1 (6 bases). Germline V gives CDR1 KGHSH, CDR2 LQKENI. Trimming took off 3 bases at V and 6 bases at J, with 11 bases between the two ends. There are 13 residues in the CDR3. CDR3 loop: CASSPTGTHGYTF. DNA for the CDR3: TGTGCCAGCTCACCCACAGGGACGCATGGCTACACCTTC. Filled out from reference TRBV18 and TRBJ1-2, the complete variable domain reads NAGVMQNPRHLVRRRGQEARLRCSPMKGHSHVYWYRQLPEEGLKFMVYLQKENIIDESGMPKERFSAEFPKEGPSILRIQQVVRGDSAAYFCASSPTGTHGYTFGSGTRLTVV.

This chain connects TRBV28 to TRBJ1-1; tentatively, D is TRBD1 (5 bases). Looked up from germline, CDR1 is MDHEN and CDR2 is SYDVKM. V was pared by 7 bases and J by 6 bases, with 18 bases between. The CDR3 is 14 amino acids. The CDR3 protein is CASKAGIMSAEAFF. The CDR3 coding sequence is TGTGCCAGCAAAGCAGGGATTATGTCCGCTGAAGCTTTCTTT.

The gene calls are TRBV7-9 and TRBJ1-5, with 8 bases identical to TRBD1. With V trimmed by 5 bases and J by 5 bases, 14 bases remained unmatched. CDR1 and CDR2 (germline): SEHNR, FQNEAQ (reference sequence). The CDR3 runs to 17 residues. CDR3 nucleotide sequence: TGTGCCAGCAGCCCCCTCGGACAGGGCCGCATATATCAGCCCCAGCATTTT. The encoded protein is CASSPLGQGRIYQPQHF. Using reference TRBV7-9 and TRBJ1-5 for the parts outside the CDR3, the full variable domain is DTGVSQNPRHKITKRGQNVTFRCDPISEHNRLYWYRQTLGQGPEFLTYFQNEAQLEKSRLLSDRFSAERPKGSFSTLEIQRTEQGDSAMYLCASSPLGQGRIYQPQHFGDGTRLSIL.

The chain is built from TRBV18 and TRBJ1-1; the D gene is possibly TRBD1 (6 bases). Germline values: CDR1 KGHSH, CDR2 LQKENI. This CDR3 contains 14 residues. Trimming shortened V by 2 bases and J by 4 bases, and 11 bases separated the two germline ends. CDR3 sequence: CASSPDTGTTEAFF. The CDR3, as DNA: TGTGCCAGCTCACCAGATACAGGGACCACTGAAGCTTTCTTT.

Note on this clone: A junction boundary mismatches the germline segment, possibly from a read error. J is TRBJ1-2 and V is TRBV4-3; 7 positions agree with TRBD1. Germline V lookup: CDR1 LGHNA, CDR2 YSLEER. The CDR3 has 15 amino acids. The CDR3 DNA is TGCGCCAGCAGCCTGGGGACGGAGACAGGGCAGGGCTACCCCTTC. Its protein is CASSLGTETGQGYPF.

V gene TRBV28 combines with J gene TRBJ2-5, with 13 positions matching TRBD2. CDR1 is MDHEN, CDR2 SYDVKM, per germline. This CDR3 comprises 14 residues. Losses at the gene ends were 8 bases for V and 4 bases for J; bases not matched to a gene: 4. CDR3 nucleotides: TGTGCCAGCCGAGGACTAGCGGGAGCAGAGACCCAGTACTTC. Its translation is CASRGLAGAETQYF.

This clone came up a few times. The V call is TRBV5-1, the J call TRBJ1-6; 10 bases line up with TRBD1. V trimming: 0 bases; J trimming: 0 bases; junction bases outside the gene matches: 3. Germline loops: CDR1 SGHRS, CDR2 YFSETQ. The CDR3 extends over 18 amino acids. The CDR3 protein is CASSLADRGSSYNSPLHF. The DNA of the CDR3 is TGCGCCAGCAGCTTGGCGGACAGGGGGAGCTCCTATAATTCACCCCTCCACTTT.

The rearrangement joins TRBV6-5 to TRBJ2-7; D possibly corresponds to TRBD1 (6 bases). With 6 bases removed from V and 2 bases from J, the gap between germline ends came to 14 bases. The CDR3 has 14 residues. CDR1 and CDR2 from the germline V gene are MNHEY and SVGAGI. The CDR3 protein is CASRQGTGTYEQYF. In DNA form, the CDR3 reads TGTGCCAGCAGGCAGGGGACGGGGACCTACGAGCAGTACTTC.

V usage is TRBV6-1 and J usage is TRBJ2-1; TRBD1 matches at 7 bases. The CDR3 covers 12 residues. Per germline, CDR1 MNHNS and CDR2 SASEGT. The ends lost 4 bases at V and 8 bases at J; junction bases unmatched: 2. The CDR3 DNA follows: TGTGCCAGCAGTGGTGACAGGGATGAGCAGTTCTTC. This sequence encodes CASSGDRDEQFF.

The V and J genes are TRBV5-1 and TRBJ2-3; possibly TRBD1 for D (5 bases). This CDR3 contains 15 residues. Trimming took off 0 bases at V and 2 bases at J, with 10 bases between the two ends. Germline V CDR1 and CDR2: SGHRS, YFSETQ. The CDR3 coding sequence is TGCGCCAGCAGCTTGGGCGGTGGGGCCACAGATACGCAGTATTTT. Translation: CASSLGGGATDTQYF.

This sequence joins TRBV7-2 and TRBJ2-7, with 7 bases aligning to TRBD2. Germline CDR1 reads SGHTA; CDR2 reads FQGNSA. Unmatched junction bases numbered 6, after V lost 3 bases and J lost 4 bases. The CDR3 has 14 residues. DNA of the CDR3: TGTGCCAGCAGCTTTCGCGGGAGTAATTACGAGCAGTACTTC. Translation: CASSFRGSNYEQYF.

The CDR3: CASSVSGSDQPQHF. In DNA form, the CDR3 reads TGTGCCAGCAGTGTCTCGGGGTCGGATCAGCCCCAGCATTTT. This sequence joins TRBV6-1 and TRBJ1-5, with D uncertain. The V gene lost 4 bases and the J gene lost 5 bases, with 12 bases spanning the gap. Germline V gene data show CDR1 as MNHNS and CDR2 as SASEGT. The CDR3 extends over 14 amino acids.

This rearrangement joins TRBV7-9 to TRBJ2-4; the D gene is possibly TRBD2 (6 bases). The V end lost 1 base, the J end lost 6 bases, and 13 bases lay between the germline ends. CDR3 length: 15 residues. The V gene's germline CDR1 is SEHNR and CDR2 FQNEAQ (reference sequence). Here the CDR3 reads CASSLDAGRRNIQYF. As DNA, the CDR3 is TGTGCCAGCAGCTTAGACGCAGGGAGGAGAAACATTCAGTACTTC.

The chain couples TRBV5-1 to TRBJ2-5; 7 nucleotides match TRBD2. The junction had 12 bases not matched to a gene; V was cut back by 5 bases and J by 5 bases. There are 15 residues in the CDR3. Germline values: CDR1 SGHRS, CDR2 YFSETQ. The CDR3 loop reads CASRPGEGPRETQYF. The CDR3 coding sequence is TGCGCCAGCAGACCGGGGGAGGGGCCCAGGGAGACCCAGTACTTC.

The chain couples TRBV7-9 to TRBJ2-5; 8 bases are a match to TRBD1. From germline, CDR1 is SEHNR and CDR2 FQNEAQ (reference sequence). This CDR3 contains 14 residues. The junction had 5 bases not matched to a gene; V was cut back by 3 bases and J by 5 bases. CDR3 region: CASSLTGVGETQYF. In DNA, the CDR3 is TGTGCCAGCAGCTTGACAGGGGTTGGGGAGACCCAGTACTTC.

CDR3 DNA sequence: TGTGCCAGCAGCGACAGGGGAGGTCAGCCCCAGCATTTT. Translating gives CASSDRGGQPQHF. This chain links TRBV28 with TRBJ1-5, with 8 nucleotides matching TRBD1. The CDR3 sequence is 13 residues long. Germline CDR1 MDHEN, CDR2 SYDVKM. The V and J ends lost 6 bases and 6 bases, in that order; junction bases with no gene match: 4.

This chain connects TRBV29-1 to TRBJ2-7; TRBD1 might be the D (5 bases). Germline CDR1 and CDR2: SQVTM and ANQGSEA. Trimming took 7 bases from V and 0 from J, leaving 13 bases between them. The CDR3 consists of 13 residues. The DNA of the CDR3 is TGCAGCGCAGCCTACAGGAGCTCCTACGAGCAGTACTTC. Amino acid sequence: CSAAYRSSYEQYF.

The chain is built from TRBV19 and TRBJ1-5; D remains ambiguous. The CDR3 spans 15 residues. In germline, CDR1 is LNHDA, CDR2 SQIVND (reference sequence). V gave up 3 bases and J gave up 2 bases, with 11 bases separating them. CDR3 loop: CASSMRGGGNQPQHF. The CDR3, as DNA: TGTGCCAGTAGTATGCGGGGAGGTGGCAATCAGCCCCAGCATTTT.

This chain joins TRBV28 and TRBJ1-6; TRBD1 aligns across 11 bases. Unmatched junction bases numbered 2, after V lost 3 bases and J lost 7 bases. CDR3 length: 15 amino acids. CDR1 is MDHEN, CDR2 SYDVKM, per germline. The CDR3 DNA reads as TGTGCCAGCAGTTTCGGGACAGGGGGAAATTCACCCCTCCACTTT. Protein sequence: CASSFGTGGNSPLHF.